Given below is one T cell receptor beta chain in context. These data originate in a study of OX40 agonist ivuxolimab in advanced cancers. The method was immunoSEQ multiplex PCR; TCRdb's version includes in-frame clones alone and lacks a portion of them. Here the sample spans approximately 54,000 clones, about nine tenths being singletons. The ends were cut back, 5 bases at V and 5 bases at J, with 15 bases in the middle. Germline V CDR1 and CDR2: MGHRA, YSYEKL. The CDR3 contains 14 residues. The TCR originated in an adult with an advanced solid tumor such as melanoma, head and neck, liver or kidney cancer. The specimen comprised CD4+ or CD8+ T cells sorted from blood, sampled in a trial of the OX40 agonist ivuxolimab. The rearrangement links TRBV4-1 to TRBJ1-1, with D perhaps TRBD1 (6 bases). CDR3 protein: CASSRGGTRTEAFF. CDR3 nucleotide sequence: TGCGCCAGCAGCAGGGGGGGAACAAGGACTGAAGCTTTCTTT.